The clone carrying this TCR beta chain showed up just once. TCRdb keeps only in-frame clones here, not all; method: immunoSEQ multiplex PCR. This sample has 100,000 to 150,000 clones, with around 89% found just once. The CDR3 has 15 residues. V was trimmed by 4 bases and J by 6 bases, leaving 19 bases between them. CDR1 SGHAT and CDR2 FQNNGV come from the germline V gene. This sample is part of a study of blood T cell repertoires in COVID-19. Overall study context: The United States, Italy and Spain were the sources of the acute and convalescent COVID-19 samples. T cells, B-cell-depleted T cells, or PBMCs provided the cDNA or gDNA that served as material.

This clonotype was sampled from a man between 70 and 80 years old with active COVID-19. Sequencing input: peripheral blood. The V call is TRBV11-2, the J call TRBJ2-7; possibly TRBD2 for D (5 bases). The CDR3 nucleotides read TGTGCCAGCAGCTCACCCCGGCAGCGGCCCATCGAGCAGTACTTC. Translation: CASSSPRQRPIEQYF.